The 29 T cell receptor beta chains presented below share a single source sample, sequenced in a study of shared clonotypes between healthy human individuals. Sequencing was performed with immunoSEQ multiplex PCR; in TCRdb, only in-frame clones are kept and a portion is missing. The sample holds roughly 2.6 million clones, around nine tenths seen once. The specimen sequenced was naive CD4+ T cells sorted from blood. Subset denoted: CD45RA+ positively selected. These TCRs come from a man aged 18 to 29 in good health.

This chain links TRBV6-5 with TRBJ2-7, with a possible D match to TRBD1 (6 bases). The germline V gene has CDR1 MNHEY and CDR2 SVGAGI. The V gene lost 6 bases and the J gene lost 2 bases, with 17 bases spanning the gap. This CDR3 spans 15 amino acids. The CDR3: CASRDFRGFAYEQYF. The CDR3, as DNA: TGTGCCAGCAGAGACTTTAGGGGGTTTGCCTACGAGCAGTACTTC.

The CDR3 nucleotides read TGTGCCAGCAGTCAGCTGGACAGGGGAGTTTACTCACCCCTCCACTTT. Its translation is CASSQLDRGVYSPLHF. The gene calls are TRBV28 and TRBJ1-6; TRBD1 matches at 9 bases. The CDR3 extends over 16 amino acids. Trimming cost V 5 bases and J 10 bases; bases outside gene matches: 12. Germline V gene lookup returns CDR1 MDHEN and CDR2 SYDVKM. Based on the CDR3 plus reference TRBV28 and TRBJ1-6, the full variable domain is DVKVTQSSRYLVKRTGEKVFLECVQDMDHENMFWYRQDPGLGLRLIYFSYDVKMKEKGDIPEGYSVSREKKERFSLILESASTNQTSMYLCASSQLDRGVYSPLHFGNGTRLTVT.

In regard to this clone: Other DNA sequences within the sample encode an identical CDR3. The chain employs TRBV12-5 and TRBJ2-5; weak D call: TRBD2 (6 bases). Germline assignment: CDR1 LGHNT and CDR2 FRNRAP. Trimming shortened V by 0 bases and J by 4 bases, and 12 bases separated the two germline ends. This CDR3 has 15 amino acids. In nucleotides, the CDR3 is TGTGCTAGTGGTTTGGTCCTGGGGGGAGCAGAGACCCAGTACTTC. It is translated as CASGLVLGGAETQYF.

Of note for this clone: The sample holds other DNA sequences that translate to the same CDR3. V and J are TRBV27 and TRBJ2-1; 7 bases fit TRBD2. V shed 5 bases, J shed 4 bases, and the junction held 5 bases outside the gene matches. CDR1 is MNHEY and CDR2 is SMNVEV in the germline V gene (reference sequence). This CDR3 contains 14 residues. In nucleotides, the CDR3 is TGTGCCAGCAGTCCCCGCGGGAGTTACAATGAGCAGTTCTTC. Its protein product is CASSPRGSYNEQFF.

The chain has TRBV29-1 and TRBJ2-5; possibly TRBD2 for D (5 bases). Germline V gives CDR1 SQVTM, CDR2 ANQGSEA. The V gene lost 0 bases and the J gene lost 4 bases, with 9 bases spanning the gap. CDR3 length: 13 amino acids. The CDR3 coding sequence is TGCAGCGTTGAAGATCTGAGGGTAGAGACCCAGTACTTC. Translating gives CSVEDLRVETQYF.

The rearrangement links TRBV25-1 to TRBJ1-3, with a possible D match to TRBD1 (5 bases). Germline CDR1 and CDR2: MGHDK and SYGVNS. The CDR3 length is 15 residues. Trimming removed 6 bases at V and 3 bases at J, with 15 bases between. As DNA, the CDR3 is TGTGCCAGCAGCCCCCCGGGGGAGGGTGGAAACACCATATATTTT. Its protein product is CASSPPGEGGNTIYF.

The chain carries TRBV11-2 and TRBJ2-3; D is unresolved. Germline values: CDR1 SGHAT, CDR2 FQNNGV. The CDR3 is made up of 15 amino acids. The germline V and J ends were trimmed by 2 bases and 0 bases, with 9 bases remaining between them. CDR3 DNA sequence: TGTGCCAGCAGCTTAACCTCCCACAGCACAGATACGCAGTATTTT. This encodes CASSLTSHSTDTQYF.

The J gene is TRBJ1-5, the V gene TRBV12-5; tentatively, D is TRBD1 (6 bases). CDR3 size: 13 residues. Trimming removed 1 base from V and 5 bases from J, with 6 bases in between. Germline V gives CDR1 LGHNT, CDR2 FRNRAP. The CDR3 nucleotides are TGTGCTAGTGGTTTGGGGACAGATCAGCCCCAGCATTTT. This encodes CASGLGTDQPQHF.

V gene TRBV5-1 combines with J gene TRBJ1-4; TRBD1 matches at 9 bases. The CDR3 contains 15 residues. V lost 5 bases, J lost 6 bases, and 8 bases stayed unmatched. CDR1 is SGHRS and CDR2 is YFSETQ in the germline V gene. CDR3 sequence (DNA): TGCGCCAGCAGTGGGACAGGGAGCCCTTATGAAAAACTGTTTTTT. Translated: CASSGTGSPYEKLFF.

This clone was counted once. The chain combines TRBV5-1 with TRBJ2-5, with 9 bases aligning to TRBD1. Trimming took 4 bases from V and 2 from J; bases not matched to a gene: 12. The germline gives CDR1 SGHRS, CDR2 YFSETQ. The CDR3 sequence is 17 residues long. The chain's CDR3 is CASSQTPGQGVQETQYF. CDR3 DNA: TGCGCCAGCAGCCAGACGCCGGGACAGGGTGTTCAAGAGACCCAGTACTTC.

This chain connects TRBV30 to TRBJ2-7; TRBD2 aligns across 9 bases. CDR1 and CDR2 from the germline V gene are GTSNPN and SVGIG (reference sequence). CDR3 length: 17 residues. J was trimmed by 1 base and V by 0 bases; bases with no gene match: 10. This CDR3 reads CAWSVTRTSVASYEQYF. CDR3 sequence (DNA): TGTGCCTGGAGTGTTACTCGGACTAGCGTCGCATCCTACGAGCAGTACTTC.

A word on this clone: Other DNA sequences in this sample translate to the same CDR3. The chain employs TRBV30 and TRBJ1-3; TRBD1 might be the D (5 bases). The CDR3 contains 13 residues. Germline V gene sequence: CDR1 GTSNPN, CDR2 SVGIG (reference sequence). V was cut by 1 base and J by 5 bases, with 9 bases left in between. The CDR3 nucleotides read TGTGCCTGGAGTGGAACAGGCCGAAACACCATATATTTT. Translated, it gives CAWSGTGRNTIYF.

The chain couples TRBV9 to TRBJ1-4; 11 bases fit TRBD1. Looked up from germline, CDR1 is SGDLS and CDR2 is YYNGEE. With V trimmed by 4 bases and J by 8 bases, 7 bases remained unmatched. The CDR3 extends over 15 amino acids. Written as DNA, the CDR3 is TGTGCCAGCAGCCGCCGGACAGGGGGCGAAGAAAAACTGTTTTTT. Amino acids: CASSRRTGGEEKLFF. The whole variable domain, remainder taken from reference TRBV9 and TRBJ1-4, is DSGVTQTPKHLITATGQRVTLRCSPRSGDLSVYWYQQSLDQGLQFLIQYYNGEERAKGNILERFSAQQFPDLHSELNLSSLELGDSALYFCASSRRTGGEEKLFFGSGTQLSVL.

The chain couples TRBV7-2 to TRBJ2-3, with 15 positions matching TRBD2. CDR1 and CDR2 from the germline V gene are SGHTA and FQGNSA. The CDR3 has 18 residues. V lost 3 bases to trimming and J lost 4 bases; unmatched junction nucleotides: 8. CDR3 in amino acids: CASSFGLAGGPLSDTQYF. The CDR3 coding sequence is TGTGCCAGCAGCTTCGGACTAGCGGGGGGGCCTTTATCAGATACGCAGTATTTT.

The CDR3 nucleotides are TGTGCCAGCAGCGTAGCCAGGGTATTAGCCTCTGGGGCCAACGTCCTGACTTTC. Its translation: CASSVARVLASGANVLTF. The chain joins TRBV9 to TRBJ2-6; possibly TRBD1 for D (5 bases). Trimming stripped 0 bases from V and 0 bases from J, with 13 bases between. This CDR3 has 18 residues. Germline V gives CDR1 SGDLS, CDR2 YYNGEE.

This clone was picked up a small number of times. V is TRBV6-5 and J is TRBJ1-2; no clear D gene. V was trimmed by 2 bases and J by 2 bases, leaving 6 bases between them. In germline, CDR1 is MNHEY, CDR2 SVGAGI. The CDR3 has 13 residues. This CDR3 is CASSYVGNYGYTF. CDR3 bases: TGTGCCAGCAGTTACGTGGGGAACTATGGCTACACCTTC.

The chain employs TRBV5-1 and TRBJ1-5; 9 bases agree with TRBD1. The ends lost 4 bases at V and 3 bases at J; junction bases unmatched: 14. The germline gives CDR1 SGHRS, CDR2 YFSETQ. The CDR3 has 18 residues. DNA for the CDR3: TGCGCCAGCAGCCTAGTCCCCTTGACAGGGGGGGACAATCAGCCCCAGCATTTT. It translates to CASSLVPLTGGDNQPQHF. Based on the CDR3 plus reference TRBV5-1 and TRBJ1-5, the full variable domain is KAGVTQTPRYLIKTRGQQVTLSCSPISGHRSVSWYQQTPGQGLQFLFEYFSETQRNKGNFPGRFSGRQFSNSRSEMNVSTLELGDSALYLCASSLVPLTGGDNQPQHFGDGTRLSIL.

This clone has a single count. The V and J genes are TRBV25-1 and TRBJ1-2, with unresolved D. This CDR3 has 17 residues. Trimming took 4 bases from V and 4 from J, leaving 22 bases between them. CDR1 is MGHDK and CDR2 is SYGVNS in the germline V gene. The CDR3 DNA reads as TGTGCCAGCAGTGGTGCAGGATTAGAGGCTCAACTCTATGGCTACACCTTC. The encoded protein is CASSGAGLEAQLYGYTF.

The chain links TRBV5-4 to TRBJ2-5, with D uncertain. V was shortened by 0 bases and J by 0 bases, with 9 bases between the two germline ends. The germline V gene encodes CDR1 SGHNT and CDR2 YYREEE (reference sequence). The CDR3 extends over 15 amino acids. CDR3 sequence (DNA): TGTGCCAGCAGCTTGGAGACCTTGTACCAAGAGACCCAGTACTTC. This encodes CASSLETLYQETQYF.

CDR3 amino acids: CAWDGGLAYEAFF. CDR3 DNA sequence: TGTGCCTGGGACGGTGGCTTGGCTTATGAAGCTTTCTTT. The rearrangement links TRBV30 to TRBJ1-1; no firm D call. Germline values: CDR1 GTSNPN, CDR2 SVGIG (reference sequence). V lost 5 bases, J lost 7 bases, and 17 bases lay in between. This CDR3 spans 13 amino acids.

The rearrangement joins TRBV4-1 to TRBJ1-2; D is undetermined. From germline, CDR1 is MGHRA and CDR2 YSYEKL. Trimming pared 4 bases from V and 3 bases from J, leaving 18 bases between. This CDR3 has 16 amino acids. CDR3 region: CASSLRPGEGYYGYTF. CDR3 bases: TGCGCCAGCAGCCTCCGCCCCGGGGAGGGTTACTATGGCTACACCTTC.

Turning to this clone: The sample carries other DNA sequences with the same CDR3. The gene calls are TRBV5-1 and TRBJ2-3; no definite D call. Germline CDR1 reads SGHRS; CDR2 reads YFSETQ. V dropped 0 bases and J dropped 1 base, with 6 bases sitting between them. The CDR3 is made up of 14 amino acids. For the CDR3, the DNA is TGCGCCAGCAGCTTGGTCGCCGGCACAGATACGCAGTATTTT. This sequence encodes CASSLVAGTDTQYF.

The chain links TRBV7-2 to TRBJ2-5, with 7 positions matching TRBD1. The CDR3 extends over 13 amino acids. V shed 4 bases and J 2 bases; nucleotides not matched to a gene: 1. In germline, CDR1 is SGHTA, CDR2 FQGNSA. The CDR3 bases are TGTGCCAGCAGCTCGGACAGGCAAGAGACCCAGTACTTC. As protein: CASSSDRQETQYF.

This chain uses TRBV7-3 with TRBJ2-2, with D possibly being TRBD2 (6 bases). CDR1 SGHTA and CDR2 FQGTGA come from the germline V gene. The CDR3 contains 19 residues. V gave up 2 bases and J gave up 0 bases, with 19 bases separating them. CDR3 sequence: CASSLGPMRGGTNTGELFF. DNA of the CDR3: TGTGCCAGCAGCTTAGGGCCCATGCGTGGGGGGACGAACACCGGGGAGCTGTTTTTT. The full variable domain, rest sourced from reference TRBV7-3 and TRBJ2-2, is GAGVSQTPSNKVTEKGKYVELRCDPISGHTALYWYRQSLGQGPEFLIYFQGTGAADDSGLPNDRFFAVRPEGSVSTLKIQRTERGDSAVYLCASSLGPMRGGTNTGELFFGEGSRLTVL.

This clone has only one observation. V gene TRBV19 combines with J gene TRBJ2-5; D may correspond to TRBD1 or TRBD2 (6 bases each). This CDR3 has 16 residues. V lost 6 bases to trimming and J lost 1 base, with 18 bases between them. Germline CDR1 reads LNHDA; CDR2 reads SQIVND (reference sequence). CDR3 bases: TGTGCCAGTAGCTCCAGCGGGTTAGGGGGCCAAGAGACCCAGTACTTC. Protein product: CASSSSGLGGQETQYF. The whole variable domain, filled in from reference TRBV19 and TRBJ2-5, reads DGGITQSPKYLFRKEGQNVTLSCEQNLNHDAMYWYRQDPGQGLRLIYYSQIVNDFQKGDIAEGYSVSREKKESFPLTVTSAQKNPTAFYLCASSSSGLGGQETQYFGPGTRLLVL.

The rearrangement joins TRBV2 to TRBJ1-2; D is ambiguous. Deletions cut 3 bases from V and 7 bases from J, with 6 bases between. CDR1 SNHLY and CDR2 FYNNEI come from the germline V gene. CDR3 length equals 11 residues. As DNA, the CDR3 is TGTGCCAGCAGTGATGAGGGTGGCTACACCTTC. Amino acid sequence: CASSDEGGYTF. The full variable domain, in which reference TRBV2 and TRBJ1-2 provide the parts outside the CDR3, is EPEVTQTPSHQVTQMGQEVILRCVPISNHLYFYWYRQILGQKVEFLVSFYNNEISEKSEIFDDQFSVERPDGSNFTLKIRSTKLEDSAMYFCASSDEGGYTFGSGTRLTVV.

The chain carries TRBV30 and TRBJ2-3, with D possibly being TRBD2 (5 bases). This CDR3 comprises 14 residues. The ends were cut back, 0 bases at V and 2 bases at J, with 9 bases in the middle. Germline CDR1 reads GTSNPN; CDR2 reads SVGIG (reference sequence). In nucleotides, the CDR3 is TGTGCCTGGAGTGTACGGCGGGCCACAGATACGCAGTATTTT. This sequence encodes CAWSVRRATDTQYF.

This chain connects TRBV7-6 to TRBJ1-1; perhaps TRBD1 as D (6 bases). The CDR3 length is 16 residues. Trimming removed 1 base from V and 1 base from J, with 13 bases in between. Germline lookup yields CDR1 SGHVS and CDR2 FNYEAQ. CDR3 bases: TGTGCCAGCAGCTTAGAAAGGGGGAAGAGGAACACTGAAGCTTTCTTT. Protein sequence: CASSLERGKRNTEAFF.

The chain recombines TRBV19 with TRBJ2-1; 10 nucleotides align to TRBD2. The length of the CDR3 is 15 residues. Germline CDR1 and CDR2: LNHDA and SQIVND (reference sequence). With V trimmed by 4 bases and J by 2 bases, 2 bases remained unmatched. This CDR3 reads CASSTSGGTYNEQFF. CDR3 sequence (DNA): TGTGCCAGTAGTACTAGCGGGGGAACCTACAATGAGCAGTTCTTC.